This T cell receptor (beta chain) derives from a study of cytomegalovirus exposure and HLA in healthy donors. Study-wide results and limits: Later examination showed HLA-associated TCR beta chains had greater clonal expansion than equally common others. The authors assumed roughly uniform sequencing depth across donors for presence/absence analyses.

Per the germline V gene, CDR1 is SGHTA and CDR2 is FQGTGA. This CDR3 contains 17 residues. The germline V and J ends were trimmed by 5 bases and 3 bases, with 21 bases remaining between them. This clone was seen just once. Its antigen is unidentified. PCR primers comprised 60 Vbeta and 13 Jbeta primers. Per the original methods: In a later analysis, the count reached about 82 million unique TCR beta chains, with 10 million to 14 million shared. Libraries were prepared by immunoSEQ multiplex PCR; TCRdb keeps only in-frame clonotypes and omits some of them. V and J calls plus clone size are reproduced from that table; the DNA served to infer D and trimming. The sample holds about 130,000 clones; around two thirds are singletons and the top ten take over 4%.

The source of this sequence is a man in his sixties in good health and CMV-seropositive. The specimen sequenced was PBMCs. This chain links TRBV7-3 with TRBJ2-3; maybe TRBD1 (5 bases). CDR3 sequence (DNA): TGTGCCAGCAGCCCCACCCAGCAGGGTGAAGGGACAGATACGCAGTATTTT. Translated: CASSPTQQGEGTDTQYF.